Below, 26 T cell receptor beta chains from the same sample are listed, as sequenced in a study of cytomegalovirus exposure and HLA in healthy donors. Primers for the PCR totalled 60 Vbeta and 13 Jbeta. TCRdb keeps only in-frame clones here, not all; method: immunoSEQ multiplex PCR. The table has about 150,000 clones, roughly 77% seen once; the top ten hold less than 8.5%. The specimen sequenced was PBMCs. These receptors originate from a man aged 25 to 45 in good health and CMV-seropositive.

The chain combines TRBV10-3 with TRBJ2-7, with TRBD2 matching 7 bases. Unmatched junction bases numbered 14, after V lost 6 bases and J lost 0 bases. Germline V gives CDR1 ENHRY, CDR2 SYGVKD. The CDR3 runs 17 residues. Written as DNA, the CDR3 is TGTGCCATCAGCACCTCTGAAGGGAGGGCAGCCTCCTACGAGCAGTACTTC. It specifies CAISTSEGRAASYEQYF.

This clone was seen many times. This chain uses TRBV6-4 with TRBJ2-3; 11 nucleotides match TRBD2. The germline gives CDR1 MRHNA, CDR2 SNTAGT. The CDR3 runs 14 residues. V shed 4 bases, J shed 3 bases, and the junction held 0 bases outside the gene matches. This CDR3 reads CASSGTSGTDTQYF. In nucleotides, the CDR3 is TGTGCCAGCAGTGGGACTAGCGGGACAGATACGCAGTATTTT.

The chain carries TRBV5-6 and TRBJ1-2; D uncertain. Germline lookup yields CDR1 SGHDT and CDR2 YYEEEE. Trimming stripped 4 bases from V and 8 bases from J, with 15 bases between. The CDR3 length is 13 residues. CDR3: CASSIGPSGGYTF. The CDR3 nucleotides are TGTGCCAGCAGCATCGGACCGTCGGGAGGCTACACCTTC.

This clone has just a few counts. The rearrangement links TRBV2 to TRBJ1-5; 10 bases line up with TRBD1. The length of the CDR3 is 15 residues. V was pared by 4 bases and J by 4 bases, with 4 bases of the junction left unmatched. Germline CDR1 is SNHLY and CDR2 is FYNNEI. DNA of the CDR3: TGTGCCAGCAGTGTAGTGGGACAGGGGAATCAGCCCCAGCATTTT. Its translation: CASSVVGQGNQPQHF.

CDR3 region: CASSRDSLPYNEQFF. The CDR3 nucleotides read TGTGCCAGCAGCCGTGACTCGCTCCCCTACAATGAGCAGTTCTTC. This chain links TRBV28 with TRBJ2-1; no clear D gene. Trimming cost V 6 bases and J 2 bases, with 14 bases left between them. Germline loops: CDR1 MDHEN, CDR2 SYDVKM. The CDR3 is made up of 15 amino acids. Variable domain in full (rest from reference TRBV28 and TRBJ2-1): DVKVTQSSRYLVKRTGEKVFLECVQDMDHENMFWYRQDPGLGLRLIYFSYDVKMKEKGDIPEGYSVSREKKERFSLILESASTNQTSMYLCASSRDSLPYNEQFFGPGTRLTVL.

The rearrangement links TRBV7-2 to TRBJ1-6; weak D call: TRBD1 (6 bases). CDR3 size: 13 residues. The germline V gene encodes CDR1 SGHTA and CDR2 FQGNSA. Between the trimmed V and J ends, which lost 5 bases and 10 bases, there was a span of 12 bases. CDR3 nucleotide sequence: TGTGCCAGCAGCCCCACGGGGGGCTCACCCCTCCACTTT. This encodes CASSPTGGSPLHF.

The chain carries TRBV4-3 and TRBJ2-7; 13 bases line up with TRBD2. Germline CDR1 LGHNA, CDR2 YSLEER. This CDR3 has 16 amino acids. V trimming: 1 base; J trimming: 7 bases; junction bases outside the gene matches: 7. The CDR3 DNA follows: TGCGCCAGCAGCCAAGGATCGGGACTAGCGGGGAGGGAGCAGTACTTC. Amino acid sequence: CASSQGSGLAGREQYF.

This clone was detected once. CDR3: CASSLVGSNQPQHF. In DNA form, the CDR3 reads TGTGCCAGCAGCTTAGTCGGGAGCAATCAGCCCCAGCATTTT. The chain links TRBV7-6 to TRBJ1-5; D unclear. The CDR3 loop spans 14 amino acids. Trimming left V 1 base short and J 1 base short, with 5 bases between. CDR1 and CDR2 from the germline V gene are SGHVS and FNYEAQ.

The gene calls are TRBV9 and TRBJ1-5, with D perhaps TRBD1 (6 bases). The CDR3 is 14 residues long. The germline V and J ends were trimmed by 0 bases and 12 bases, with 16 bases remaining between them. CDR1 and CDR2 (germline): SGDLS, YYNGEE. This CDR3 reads CASSVDDGPGDQHF. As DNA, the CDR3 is TGTGCCAGCAGCGTAGATGACGGCCCAGGGGACCAGCATTTT.

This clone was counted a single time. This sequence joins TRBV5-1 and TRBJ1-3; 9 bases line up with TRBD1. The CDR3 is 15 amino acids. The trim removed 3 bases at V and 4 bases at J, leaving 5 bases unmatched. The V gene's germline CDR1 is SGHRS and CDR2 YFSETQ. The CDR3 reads CASSSGQGGGNTIYF. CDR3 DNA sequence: TGCGCCAGCAGCTCGGGACAGGGCGGAGGAAACACCATATATTTT.

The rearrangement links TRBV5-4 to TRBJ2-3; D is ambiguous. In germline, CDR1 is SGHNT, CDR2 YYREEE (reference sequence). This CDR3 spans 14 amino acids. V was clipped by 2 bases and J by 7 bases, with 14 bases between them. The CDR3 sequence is CASSFRQTLNTQYF. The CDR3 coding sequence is TGTGCCAGCAGCTTTAGACAAACGTTGAATACGCAGTATTTT.

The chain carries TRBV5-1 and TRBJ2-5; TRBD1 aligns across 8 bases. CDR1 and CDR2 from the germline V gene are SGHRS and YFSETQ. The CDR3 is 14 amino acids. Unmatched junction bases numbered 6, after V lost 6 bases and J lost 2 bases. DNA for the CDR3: TGCGCCAGCAAACAGGGGGGAAGTCAAGAGACCCAGTACTTC. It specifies CASKQGGSQETQYF.

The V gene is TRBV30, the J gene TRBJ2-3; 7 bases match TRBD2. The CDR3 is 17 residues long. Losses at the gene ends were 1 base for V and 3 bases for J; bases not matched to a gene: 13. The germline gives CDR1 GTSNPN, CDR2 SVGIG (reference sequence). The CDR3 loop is CAWSGHAQWGGTDTQYF. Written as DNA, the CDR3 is TGTGCCTGGAGTGGTCATGCACAGTGGGGAGGGACAGATACGCAGTATTTT.

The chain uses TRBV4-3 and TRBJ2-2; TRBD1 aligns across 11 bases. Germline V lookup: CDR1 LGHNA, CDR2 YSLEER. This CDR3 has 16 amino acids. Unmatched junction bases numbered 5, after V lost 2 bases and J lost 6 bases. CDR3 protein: CASSQPLGQGAGELFF. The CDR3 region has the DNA TGCGCCAGCAGCCAACCCCTGGGACAGGGGGCCGGGGAGCTGTTTTTT.

DNA for the CDR3: TGTGCCAGCAGTGAACAGGAGAATCAGCCCCAGCATTTT. The encoded protein is CASSEQENQPQHF. V usage is TRBV6-4 and J usage is TRBJ1-5, with D possibly TRBD1 on 5 matching bases. The CDR3 extends over 13 amino acids. Trimming removed 3 bases at V and 4 bases at J, with 7 bases between. Looked up from germline, CDR1 is MRHNA and CDR2 is SNTAGT.

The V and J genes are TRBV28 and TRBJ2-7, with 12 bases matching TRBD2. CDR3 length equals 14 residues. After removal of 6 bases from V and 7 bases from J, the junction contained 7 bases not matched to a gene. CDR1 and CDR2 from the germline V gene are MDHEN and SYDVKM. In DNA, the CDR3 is TGTGCCAGCAGCACTAGCGGGGGGATGGGGGAGCAGTACTTC. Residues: CASSTSGGMGEQYF. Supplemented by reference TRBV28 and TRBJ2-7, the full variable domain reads DVKVTQSSRYLVKRTGEKVFLECVQDMDHENMFWYRQDPGLGLRLIYFSYDVKMKEKGDIPEGYSVSREKKERFSLILESASTNQTSMYLCASSTSGGMGEQYFGPGTRLTVT.

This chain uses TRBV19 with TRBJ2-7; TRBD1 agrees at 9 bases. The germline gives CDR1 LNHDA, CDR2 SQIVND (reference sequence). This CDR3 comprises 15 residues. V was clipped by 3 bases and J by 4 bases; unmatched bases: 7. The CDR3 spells CASSMGQGGGYEQYF. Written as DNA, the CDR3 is TGTGCCAGTAGTATGGGACAGGGCGGGGGATACGAGCAGTACTTC. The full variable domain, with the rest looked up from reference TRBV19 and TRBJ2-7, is DGGITQSPKYLFRKEGQNVTLSCEQNLNHDAMYWYRQDPGQGLRLIYYSQIVNDFQKGDIAEGYSVSREKKESFPLTVTSAQKNPTAFYLCASSMGQGGGYEQYFGPGTRLTVT.

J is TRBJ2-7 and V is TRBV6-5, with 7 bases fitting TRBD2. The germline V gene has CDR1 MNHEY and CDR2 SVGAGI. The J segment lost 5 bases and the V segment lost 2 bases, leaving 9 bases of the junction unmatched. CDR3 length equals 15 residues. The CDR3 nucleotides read TGTGCCAGCAGTTACCAGACCCAGGGAGGGCACGAGCAGTACTTC. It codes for CASSYQTQGGHEQYF.

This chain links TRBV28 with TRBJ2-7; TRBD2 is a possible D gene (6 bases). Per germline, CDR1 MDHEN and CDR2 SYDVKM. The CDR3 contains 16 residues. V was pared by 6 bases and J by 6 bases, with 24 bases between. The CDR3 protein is CASRPRGGAGRGEQYF. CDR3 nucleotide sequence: TGTGCCAGCAGGCCCCGGGGCGGGGCCGGGCGGGGCGAGCAGTACTTC.

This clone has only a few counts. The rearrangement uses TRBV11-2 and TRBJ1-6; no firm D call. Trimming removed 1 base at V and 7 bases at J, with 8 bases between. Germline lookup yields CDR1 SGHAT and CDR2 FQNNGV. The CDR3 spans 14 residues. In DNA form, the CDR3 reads TGTGCCAGCAGCTTAGCCTCCAGAAATTCACCCCTCCACTTT. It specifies CASSLASRNSPLHF.

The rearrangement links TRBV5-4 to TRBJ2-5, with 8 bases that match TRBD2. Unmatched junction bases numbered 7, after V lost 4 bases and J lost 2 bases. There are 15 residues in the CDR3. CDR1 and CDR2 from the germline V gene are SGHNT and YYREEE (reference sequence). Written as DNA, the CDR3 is TGTGCCAGCAGCCCCATTGGCGGGGGGCAAGAGACCCAGTACTTC. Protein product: CASSPIGGGQETQYF. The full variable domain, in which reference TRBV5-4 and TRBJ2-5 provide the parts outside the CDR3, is ETGVTQSPTHLIKTRGQQVTLRCSSQSGHNTVSWYQQALGQGPQFIFQYYREEENGRGNFPPRFSGLQFPNYSSELNVNALELDDSALYLCASSPIGGGQETQYFGPGTRLLVL.

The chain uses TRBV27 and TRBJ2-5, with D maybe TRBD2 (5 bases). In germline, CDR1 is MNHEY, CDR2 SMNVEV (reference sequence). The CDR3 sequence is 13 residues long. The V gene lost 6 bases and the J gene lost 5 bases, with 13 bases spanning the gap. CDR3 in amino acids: CASRGGFEETQYF. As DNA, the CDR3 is TGTGCCAGCAGGGGCGGGTTTGAGGAGACCCAGTACTTC.

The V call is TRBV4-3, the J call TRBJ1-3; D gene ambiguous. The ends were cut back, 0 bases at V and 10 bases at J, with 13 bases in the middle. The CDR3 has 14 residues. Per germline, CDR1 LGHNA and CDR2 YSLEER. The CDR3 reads CASSQEGPTRTIYF. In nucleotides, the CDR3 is TGCGCCAGCAGCCAAGAGGGCCCTACTAGAACCATATATTTT.

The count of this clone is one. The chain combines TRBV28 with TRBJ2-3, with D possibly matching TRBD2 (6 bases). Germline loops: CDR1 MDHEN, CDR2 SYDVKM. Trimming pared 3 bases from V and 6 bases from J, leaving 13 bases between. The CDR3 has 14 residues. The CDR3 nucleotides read TGTGCCAGCAGTTTGGGCAAACGGGGGGATACGCAGTATTTT. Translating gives CASSLGKRGDTQYF.

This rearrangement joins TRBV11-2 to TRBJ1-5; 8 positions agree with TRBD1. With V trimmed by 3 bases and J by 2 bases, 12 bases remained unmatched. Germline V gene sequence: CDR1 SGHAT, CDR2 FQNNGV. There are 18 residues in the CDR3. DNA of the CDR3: TGTGCCAGCAGCTTTGGACAGGGACCATCTAAGGGCAATCAGCCCCAGCATTTT. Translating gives CASSFGQGPSKGNQPQHF.

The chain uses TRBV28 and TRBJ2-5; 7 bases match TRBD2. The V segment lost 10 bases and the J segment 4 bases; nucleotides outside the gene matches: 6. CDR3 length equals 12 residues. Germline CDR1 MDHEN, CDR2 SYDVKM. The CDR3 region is CAIGGGGETQYF. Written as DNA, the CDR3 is TGTGCCATTGGCGGGGGAGGAGAGACCCAGTACTTC.